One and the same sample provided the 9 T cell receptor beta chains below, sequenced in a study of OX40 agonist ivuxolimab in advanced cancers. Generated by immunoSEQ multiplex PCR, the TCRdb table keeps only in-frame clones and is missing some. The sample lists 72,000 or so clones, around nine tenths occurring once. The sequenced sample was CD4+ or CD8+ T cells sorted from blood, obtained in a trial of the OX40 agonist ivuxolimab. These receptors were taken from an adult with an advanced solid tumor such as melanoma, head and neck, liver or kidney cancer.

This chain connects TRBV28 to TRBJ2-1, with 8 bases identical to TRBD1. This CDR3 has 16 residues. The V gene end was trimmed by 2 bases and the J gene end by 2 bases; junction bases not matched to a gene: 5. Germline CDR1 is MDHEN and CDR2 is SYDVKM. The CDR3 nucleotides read TGTGCCAGCAGTTTAACCTCAGGGGGCCCCTACAATGAGCAGTTCTTC. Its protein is CASSLTSGGPYNEQFF.

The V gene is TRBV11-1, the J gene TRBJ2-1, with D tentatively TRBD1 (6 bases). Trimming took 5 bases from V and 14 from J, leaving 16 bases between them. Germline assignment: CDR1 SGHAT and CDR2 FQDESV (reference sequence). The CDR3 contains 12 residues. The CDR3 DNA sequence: TGTGCCAGCAGCCGGGACCAGGGGTCAGAGTTCTTC. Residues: CASSRDQGSEFF.

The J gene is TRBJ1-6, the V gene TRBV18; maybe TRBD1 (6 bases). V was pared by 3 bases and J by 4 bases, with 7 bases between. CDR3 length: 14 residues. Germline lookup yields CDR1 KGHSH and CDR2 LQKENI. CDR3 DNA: TGTGCCAGCTCACCGGACAGATATAATTCACCCCTCCACTTT. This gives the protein CASSPDRYNSPLHF.

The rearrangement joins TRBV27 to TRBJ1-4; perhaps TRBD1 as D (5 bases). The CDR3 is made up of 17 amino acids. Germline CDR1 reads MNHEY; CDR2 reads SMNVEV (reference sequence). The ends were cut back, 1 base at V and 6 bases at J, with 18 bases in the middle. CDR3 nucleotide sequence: TGTGCCAGCAGTTTATTATCGAAGGGGCTGAAGTATGAAAAACTGTTTTTT. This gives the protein CASSLLSKGLKYEKLFF. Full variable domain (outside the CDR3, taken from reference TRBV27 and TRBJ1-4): EAQVTQNPRYLITVTGKKLTVTCSQNMNHEYMSWYRQDPGLGLRQIYYSMNVEVTDKGDVPEGYKVSRKEKRNFPLILESPSPNQTSLYFCASSLLSKGLKYEKLFFGSGTQLSVL.

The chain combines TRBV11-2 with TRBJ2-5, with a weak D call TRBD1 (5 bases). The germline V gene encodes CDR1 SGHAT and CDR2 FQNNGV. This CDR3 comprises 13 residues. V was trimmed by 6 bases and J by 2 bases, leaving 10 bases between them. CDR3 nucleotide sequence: TGTGCCAGCAGTTGGGGCAATCAAGAGACCCAGTACTTC. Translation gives CASSWGNQETQYF. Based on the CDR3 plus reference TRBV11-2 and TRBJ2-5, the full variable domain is EAGVAQSPRYKIIEKRQSVAFWCNPISGHATLYWYQQILGQGPKLLIQFQNNGVVDDSQLPKDRFSAERLKGVDSTLKIQPAKLEDSAVYLCASSWGNQETQYFGPGTRLLVL.

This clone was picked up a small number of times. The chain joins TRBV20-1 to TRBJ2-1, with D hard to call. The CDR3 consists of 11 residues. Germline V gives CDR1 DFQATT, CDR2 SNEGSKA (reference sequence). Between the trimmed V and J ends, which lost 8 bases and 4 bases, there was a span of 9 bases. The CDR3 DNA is TGCAGTTCCCGTCAATACAATGAGCAGTTCTTC. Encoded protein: CSSRQYNEQFF.

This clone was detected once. The CDR3 DNA sequence: TGTGCCAGCAGGGCTGCTCCTACAGGTCCCTACGAGCAGTACTTC. Translating gives CASRAAPTGPYEQYF. The gene calls are TRBV7-8 and TRBJ2-7; weak D call: TRBD1 (5 bases). Germline-derived CDR1 and CDR2 are SGHVS and FQNEAQ. This CDR3 contains 15 residues. V was shortened by 6 bases and J by 2 bases, with 17 bases between the two germline ends.

The CDR3 here is CASRGEKQFF. CDR3 nucleotides: TGTGCCAGCAGAGGGGAGAAGCAGTTCTTC. The chain combines TRBV11-1 with TRBJ2-1, with D perhaps being TRBD1 or TRBD2 (5 bases each). Trimming cost V 6 bases and J 11 bases, with 8 bases left between them. From germline, CDR1 is SGHAT and CDR2 FQDESV (reference sequence). The CDR3 has 10 residues.

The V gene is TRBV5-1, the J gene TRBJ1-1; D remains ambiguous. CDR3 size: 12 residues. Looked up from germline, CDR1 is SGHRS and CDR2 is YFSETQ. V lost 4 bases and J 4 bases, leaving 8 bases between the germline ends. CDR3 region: CASSPYGTEAFF. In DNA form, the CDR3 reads TGCGCCAGCAGCCCCTATGGCACTGAAGCTTTCTTT.